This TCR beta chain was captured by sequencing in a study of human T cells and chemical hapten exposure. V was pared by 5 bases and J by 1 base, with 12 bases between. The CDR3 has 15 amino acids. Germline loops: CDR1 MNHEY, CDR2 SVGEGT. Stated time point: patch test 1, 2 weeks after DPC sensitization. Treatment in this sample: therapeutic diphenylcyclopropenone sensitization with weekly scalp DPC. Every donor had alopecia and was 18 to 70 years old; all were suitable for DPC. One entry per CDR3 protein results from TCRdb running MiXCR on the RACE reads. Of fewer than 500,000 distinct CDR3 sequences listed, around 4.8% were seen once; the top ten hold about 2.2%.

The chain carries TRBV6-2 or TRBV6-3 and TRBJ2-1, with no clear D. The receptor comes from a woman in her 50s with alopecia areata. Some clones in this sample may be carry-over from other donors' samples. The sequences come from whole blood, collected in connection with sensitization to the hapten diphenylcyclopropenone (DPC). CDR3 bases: TGTGCCAGCAGTCCTACAGAATCGTCCTACAATGAGCAGTTCTTC. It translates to CASSPTESSYNEQFF.